This is a list of T cell receptor beta chains from one sample in a study of blood T cells in healthy people across ages. TCRdb analysed the 5' RACE reads with MiXCR anew, one entry per CDR3 protein. Of about a million distinct CDR3 sequences in the sample, about 48% are singletons; the top ten hold over 10%. Sequences were obtained from blood. Receptors were obtained from a man in his thirties or forties in good health. The CDR3 runs from the conserved cysteine through the conserved F or W. The order of the fields is J gene, V gene, D gene, clone size, CDR3 protein, CDR3 DNA. D genes are given only for firm matches. Clone size is given for some rows only: seen once, a few or many times, or a class if the clone is expanded.

>TRBJ2-7|TRBV4-1|-|few
CASSQVGLREQYF
TGCGCCAGCAGCCAAGTGGGGTTACGCGAGCAGTACTTC
>TRBJ1-2|TRBV6-5|-|-
CASSYSTEGPYGYTF
TGTGCCAGCAGTTACTCTACAGAGGGACCCTATGGCTACACCTTC
>TRBJ1-2|TRBV28|TRBD1|-
CASSLRAGGYGYTF
TGTGCCAGCAGTTTACGGGCAGGGGGGTATGGCTACACCTTC
>TRBJ2-2|TRBV15|-|-
CATSRVQGGTGELFF
TGTGCCACCAGCAGAGTCCAAGGAGGGACCGGGGAGCTGTTTTTT
>TRBJ1-6|TRBV10-3|TRBD1|few
CAISAGTGDSPLHF
TGTGCCATCAGTGCCGGGACAGGGGACTCACCCCTCCACTTT
>TRBJ1-2|TRBV12-3/TRBV12-4|-|-
CASSVTGFYGYTF
TGTGCCAGCAGTGTAACAGGATTCTATGGCTACACCTTC
>TRBJ2-2|TRBV7-9|-|-
CASYSSTRNTGELFF
TGTGCCAGTTATTCTTCAACCAGAAACACCGGGGAGCTGTTTTTT
>TRBJ1-4|TRBV7-9|TRBD1|-
CASSLRQGAIEKLFF
TGTGCCAGCAGTCTCCGACAGGGGGCCATCGAAAAACTGTTTTTT
>TRBJ2-7|TRBV27|-|-
CASSFGLHYEQYF
TGTGCCAGCAGTTTTGGACTTCACTACGAGCAGTACTTC
>TRBJ1-1|TRBV9|-|-
CASSGDVNTEAFF
TGTGCCAGCAGCGGCGACGTGAACACTGAAGCTTTCTTT
>TRBJ2-4|TRBV24-1|-|-
CATSDLRLDKDIQYF
TGTGCCACCAGTGATTTGCGGCTGGACAAAGACATTCAGTACTTC
>TRBJ1-5|TRBV10-3|TRBD1|-
CAIRSGQGGQPQHF
TGTGCCATCAGATCGGGACAGGGCGGTCAGCCCCAGCATTTT
>TRBJ2-5|TRBV11-2|TRBD2|-
CASSLWTSGGWETQYF
TGTGCCAGCAGCTTGTGGACTAGCGGGGGATGGGAGACCCAGTACTTC
>TRBJ2-5|TRBV25-1|-|once
CASSEWAEQETQYF
TGTGCCAGCAGTGAATGGGCAGAACAAGAGACCCAGTACTTC
>TRBJ2-5|TRBV6-5|TRBD1|-
CASSHLQGTKNIRYF
TGTGCCAGCAGTCACTTACAGGGGACCAAAAACATTCGGTACTTC
>TRBJ2-5|TRBV20-1|TRBD2|-
CSARDGRVAGETQYF
TGCAGTGCTAGAGATGGCAGGGTAGCGGGAGAGACCCAGTACTTC
>TRBJ2-7|TRBV6-2/TRBV6-3|TRBD1|-
CASSLRQGVNEQYF
TGTGCCAGCAGTTTGAGACAGGGAGTCAACGAGCAGTACTTC
>TRBJ1-1|TRBV2|-|-
CASSESPVGTEAFF
TGTGCCAGCAGTGAGAGTCCGGTGGGCACTGAAGCTTTCTTT
>TRBJ2-2|TRBV6-5|-|-
CATRVTDYTGELFF
TGTGCCACGCGAGTTACCGATTACACCGGGGAGCTGTTTTTT
>TRBJ1-1|TRBV5-1|TRBD1|-
CASSSPKIIGQGADTEAFF
TGCGCCAGCAGCTCCCCGAAGATTATAGGACAGGGGGCTGACACTGAAGCTTTCTTT
>TRBJ2-5|TRBV7-2|TRBD1|many
CASSQGPDRVETQYF
TGTGCCAGCAGCCAAGGGCCGGACAGGGTCGAGACCCAGTACTTC
>TRBJ2-1|TRBV20-1|-|-
CSASAGRGQFF
TGCAGTGCTAGTGCTGGCCGGGGGCAGTTCTTC
>TRBJ1-4|TRBV4-3|-|-
CASSQGGVLGGEKLFF
TGCGCCAGCAGCCAGGGAGGCGTTCTGGGGGGTGAAAAACTGTTTTTT
>TRBJ1-2|TRBV29-1|TRBD1|-
CSVEPPGDRVNGGYTF
TGCAGCGTTGAACCTCCAGGGGACAGGGTGAACGGCGGCTACACCTTC
>TRBJ1-2|TRBV6-2/TRBV6-3|TRBD1|-
CASSSRTGGAYGYTF
TGTGCCAGCAGTTCCCGGACAGGGGGAGCCTATGGCTACACCTTC
>TRBJ2-5|TRBV27|TRBD2|-
CASSSRLANLQETQYF
TGTGCCAGCAGTTCGCGACTAGCGAACTTACAAGAGACCCAGTACTTC
>TRBJ2-1|TRBV9|TRBD1|-
CSSSVQGAPYNEQFF
TGTTCCAGCAGCGTACAGGGGGCACCCTACAATGAGCAGTTCTTC
>TRBJ2-5|TRBV28|TRBD2|-
CASRTGREVETQYF
TGTGCCAGCAGAACTGGGAGGGAAGTGGAGACCCAGTACTTC
>TRBJ1-4|TRBV29-1|TRBD1|-
CSAMGQGNEKLFF
TGCAGCGCCATGGGACAGGGTAATGAAAAACTGTTTTTT
>TRBJ2-4|TRBV29-1|-|-
CSVNDGQGEQYF
TGCAGCGTTAACGACGGTCAAGGGGAGCAGTACTTC
>TRBJ2-3|TRBV27|-|-
CASSGVMTDTQYF
TGTGCCAGCTCGGGGGTTATGACAGATACGCAGTATTTT